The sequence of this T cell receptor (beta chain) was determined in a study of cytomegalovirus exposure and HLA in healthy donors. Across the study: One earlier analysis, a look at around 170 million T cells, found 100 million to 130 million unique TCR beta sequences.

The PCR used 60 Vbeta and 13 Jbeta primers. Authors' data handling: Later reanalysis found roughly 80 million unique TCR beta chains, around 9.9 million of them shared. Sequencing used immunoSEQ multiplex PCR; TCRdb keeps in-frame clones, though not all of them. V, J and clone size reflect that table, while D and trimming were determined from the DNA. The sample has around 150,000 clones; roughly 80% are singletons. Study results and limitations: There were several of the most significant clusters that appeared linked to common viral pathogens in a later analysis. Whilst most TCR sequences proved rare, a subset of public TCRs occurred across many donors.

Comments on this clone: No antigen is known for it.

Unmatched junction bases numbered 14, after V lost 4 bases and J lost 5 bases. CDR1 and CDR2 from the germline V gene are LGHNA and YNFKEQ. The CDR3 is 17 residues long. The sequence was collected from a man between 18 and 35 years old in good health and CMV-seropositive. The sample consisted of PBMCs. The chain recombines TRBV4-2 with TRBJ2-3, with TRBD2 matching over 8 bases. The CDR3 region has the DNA TGTGCCAGCAGCCGGGGGGACTACCTAAGCGGGGGAGATACGCAGTATTTT. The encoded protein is CASSRGDYLSGGDTQYF.